A selection of T cell receptor beta chains follows, all from one sample in a study of shared clonotypes between healthy human individuals. Measured with immunoSEQ multiplex PCR; TCRdb has only the in-frame clones, and not every one. Of about 800,000 clones listed, roughly 96% are singletons. The sequenced sample was naive CD8+ T cells sorted from blood. Receptors originate from a man in his thirties or forties in good health. Both conserved end residues are part of each CDR3. The D gene is left open where the match is weak. Not all rows give a size; the values are once, few, many and, for expanded clones, a class.

NA | TRBJ2-7 | TRBV18 | NA | TGTGCCAGCTCAGAGGACGGGAGCTCCTACGAGCAGTACTTC | CASSEDGSSYEQYF
NA | TRBJ2-7 | TRBV7-9 | NA | TGTGCCAGCAGCTTTGGTGGGGGCTCCTACGAGCAGTACTTC | CASSFGGGSYEQYF
NA | TRBJ2-7 | TRBV4-3 | TRBD1 | TGCGCCAGCAGCCAAGCCCAGGGGGCTTGGGAGCAGTACTTC | CASSQAQGAWEQYF
once | TRBJ2-2 | TRBV2 | NA | TGTGCCAGCAGTGAAAAAAGTGACGAACCGAACACCGGGGAGCTGTTTTTT | CASSEKSDEPNTGELFF
NA | TRBJ2-7 | TRBV13 | NA | TGTGCCAGCAGCTTAGGGACAGCGTCCTACGAGCAGTACTTC | CASSLGTASYEQYF
NA | TRBJ1-4 | TRBV11-2 | NA | TGTGCCAGCAGTGACCTCGAGGCACAACTGTTTTTT | CASSDLEAQLFF
NA | TRBJ1-1 | TRBV5-1 | NA | TGCGCCAGCACAAATGCCGGCACAAACACTGAAGCTTTCTTT | CASTNAGTNTEAFF
NA | TRBJ2-5 | TRBV11-2 | TRBD2 | TGTGCCAGCAGCGGCGGACTAGCGGGAGTTCAGGAGACCCAGTACTTC | CASSGGLAGVQETQYF
NA | TRBJ2-7 | TRBV7-9 | TRBD1 | TGTGCCAGCAGCGGTGACAGGGACTACGAGCAGTACTTC | CASSGDRDYEQYF
NA | TRBJ2-2 | TRBV11-2 | TRBD1 | TGTGCCAGCAGCTCCGGACAGGGAAACACCGGGGAGCTGTTTTTT | CASSSGQGNTGELFF
NA | TRBJ2-7 | TRBV5-4 | NA | TGTGCCAGCAGCTTTTCAACTAGTCCTTCCTACGAGCAGTACTTC | CASSFSTSPSYEQYF
NA | TRBJ2-7 | TRBV25-1 | TRBD2 | TGTGCCAGCACCGGACTAGCGGCTGAATACGAGCAGTACTTC | CASTGLAAEYEQYF
NA | TRBJ2-3 | TRBV28 | TRBD2 | TGTGCCAGCAGTTTATATAGCGGGAAGGGCACAGATACGCAGTATTTT | CASSLYSGKGTDTQYF
once | TRBJ2-1 | TRBV11-2 | NA | TGTGCCAGCAGCTCCTTGGGCAATGAGCAGTTCTTC | CASSSLGNEQFF
once | TRBJ2-7 | TRBV6-6 | NA | TGTGCCAGCAGTTACAACGGGGAGCAGTACTTC | CASSYNGEQYF
NA | TRBJ2-1 | TRBV7-8 | NA | TGTGCCAGCAGCTTACTGGGGGAAAATGAGCAGTTCTTC | CASSLLGENEQFF
NA | TRBJ2-2 | TRBV6-4 | TRBD2 | TGTGCCAGCAGTCCTACTAGCGGACCCGGGGAGCTGTTTTTT | CASSPTSGPGELFF
NA | TRBJ2-3 | TRBV7-6 | NA | TGTGCCAGCAGCTTATCCCCCTACACAGATACGCAGTATTTT | CASSLSPYTDTQYF
NA | TRBJ2-7 | TRBV28 | TRBD2 | TGTGCCAGCAGTTTAACTAGCGACGAGCAGTACTTC | CASSLTSDEQYF
NA | TRBJ2-5 | TRBV9 | NA | TGTGCCAGCAGTCTCTGGGGGCAAGAGACCCAGTACTTC | CASSLWGQETQYF
NA | TRBJ1-2 | TRBV2 | TRBD1 | TGTGCCAGCAGTGAAACAGGGGGCTATGGCTACACCTTC | CASSETGGYGYTF
NA | TRBJ2-3 | TRBV6-5 | NA | TGTGCCAGCAGCCCCTGGGGAGATACGCAGTATTTT | CASSPWGDTQYF
NA | TRBJ1-5 | TRBV19 | TRBD1 | TGTGCCAGTAGTATCCCGGGACAGGGGCATCAGCCCCAGCATTTT | CASSIPGQGHQPQHF
NA | TRBJ2-7 | TRBV4-1 | TRBD1 | TGCGCCAGCAGCCAAAGACAGGGGCAAGCCTACGAGCAGTACTTC | CASSQRQGQAYEQYF
NA | TRBJ2-7 | TRBV4-3 | TRBD2 | TGCGCCAGCAGGGCGGGACTAGCGGGAGTGAACGAGCAGTACTTC | CASRAGLAGVNEQYF
NA | TRBJ2-1 | TRBV10-3 | NA | TGTGCCGCTGGACAGGGGGCCCTAGCGGGAGCCTACAATGAGCAGTTCTTC | CAAGQGALAGAYNEQFF
NA | TRBJ2-7 | TRBV30 | TRBD2 | TGTGCCTACATCGGGGGGACGAGCTCCTACGAGCAGTACTTC | CAYIGGTSSYEQYF
NA | TRBJ2-7 | TRBV11-2 | NA | TGTGCCAGCAGCTTAGGGAACGAGCAGTACTTC | CASSLGNEQYF
NA | TRBJ2-6 | TRBV9 | NA | TGTGCCAGCAGCTTAACAAGCCACGTCCTCTTATCTGGGGCCAACGTCCTGACTTTC | CASSLTSHVLLSGANVLTF
NA | TRBJ2-2 | TRBV19 | TRBD2 | TGTGCCAGTAGTATCGGAGCGGGAGGCGCCGGGGAGCTGTTTTTT | CASSIGAGGAGELFF
NA | TRBJ2-7 | TRBV13 | TRBD2 | TGTGCCAGCACATCCAGCTTCGCAGAGGGGTTTAGCGGGAGGGAGGGCTACGAGCAGTACTTC | CASTSSFAEGFSGREGYEQYF
NA | TRBJ1-1 | TRBV27 | NA | TGTGCCAGCAGTATTTCCCCCGTAGGGAACACTGAAGCTTTCTTT | CASSISPVGNTEAFF
once | TRBJ2-7 | TRBV6-5 | NA | TGTGCCAGCAGTTTGACCAGCACCTACGAGCAGTACTTC | CASSLTSTYEQYF
once | TRBJ2-1 | TRBV5-5 | NA | TGTGCCAGCAGCCCACCTAGTGATGAGCAGTTCTTC | CASSPPSDEQFF
NA | TRBJ2-1 | TRBV5-1 | NA | TGCGCCAGCAGCTTTGTGGGAAATGAGCAGTTCTTC | CASSFVGNEQFF
NA | TRBJ1-1 | TRBV6-6 | TRBD1 | TGTGCCAGCGGGGGACAGGGGGACCCCGGGACGACTTTCTTT | CASGGQGDPGTTFF
NA | TRBJ2-5 | TRBV25-1 | NA | TGTGCCAGCAGTGAACCCCAGGGACAAGAGACCCAGTACTTC | CASSEPQGQETQYF
once | TRBJ2-7 | TRBV7-8 | NA | TGTGCCAGCAGCTTATCCATATCCTACGAGCAGTACTTC | CASSLSISYEQYF
NA | TRBJ2-7 | TRBV19 | NA | TGTGCCAGTAGTATGAGTCCGGAAGCCTACGAGCAGTACTTC | CASSMSPEAYEQYF
once | TRBJ1-1 | TRBV19 | NA | TGTGCCAGTTTAATTGGGGGTACTGAAGCTTTCTTT | CASLIGGTEAFF
NA | TRBJ2-7 | TRBV5-5 | NA | TGTGCCAGCAGCCTGGGGACGGGCGGCTACGAGCAGTACTTC | CASSLGTGGYEQYF